This T cell receptor beta chain was observed in a study of T-cell reconstitution after alpha-beta-depleted transplantation in children (dated by TCRdb to the mid-2010s). About the full investigation: The study quantitatively tracked T-cell immune reconstitution after TCRalphabeta/CD19-depleted allogeneic hematopoietic cell transplantation in children using TCR repertoire profiling.

Germline trimming: 1 base from V, 12 bases from J; junction bases outside gene matches: 6. CDR1 and CDR2 are drawn from the germline V gene: SGHAT, FQNNGV. The CDR3 measures 12 amino acids from cysteine to phenylalanine. The entry retains the CDR3 DNA only, 36 bases that are in frame from base 1. The method behind the library was PCR. Instrument on record: Illumina HiSeq 2500. To normalize quantification of the TCRbeta repertoire, the TCR libraries were built with molecular barcoding that relied on unique molecular identifiers. TCRdb reworked the public reads: Q25 trimming with fastp, MiXCR clone assembly, productive beta chains retained. All rows with the same CDR3 protein become a single entry with the most common DNA and genes. The sample data list approximately 520,000 distinct CDR3 sequences, and less than 35% of these were observed just once. The top ten clones comprise approximately 2.3% of the sample.

Notes on this clonotype: The specificity of this receptor is unknown. No base-level quality is on record; no much larger clone is a single base apart.

Specimen: PBMCs from the stem cell graft donor, collected from the stem cell graft. The source of this sequence is a human donor who donated a stem cell graft to a child with aplastic anemia. This receptor chain uses TRBV11-2 and TRBJ2-7, with 7 central nucleotides matching TRBD1. The CDR3 has the sequence CASSLGLTGRYF. The DNA sequence is TGTGCCAGCAGCTTAGGCTTGACAGGGCGGTACTTC.